This TCR beta chain appears in the sequencing data of a study of T-cell memory formation after mild COVID-19. Study background: TCR clusters mostly belonged to single donors.

V dropped 6 bases and J dropped 6 bases, with 10 bases sitting between them. The CDR3 sequence is 13 residues long. CDR1 is KGHDR and CDR2 is SFDVKD in the germline V gene. Barcoded TCR alpha and TCR beta cDNA libraries with UMIs came from 5'RACE using constant-segment primers. TCRdb ran MiXCR on the 5' RACE reads and lists one entry per CDR3 protein. This table holds around 340,000 distinct CDR3 sequences, 15% to 20% found once. This chain joins TRBV24-1 and TRBJ2-2, with a possible D match to TRBD1 (5 bases). The sequenced material came from PBMCs or a T cell subset sorted from them (not recorded which). This TCR came from a man between 18 and 35 years old who had mild COVID-19 (a few samples of this study predate the infection). Cell type and time point are not known. DNA for the CDR3: TGTGCCACCAGTCAGGGATGGGCCGGGGAGCTGTTTTTT. Protein: CATSQGWAGELFF.